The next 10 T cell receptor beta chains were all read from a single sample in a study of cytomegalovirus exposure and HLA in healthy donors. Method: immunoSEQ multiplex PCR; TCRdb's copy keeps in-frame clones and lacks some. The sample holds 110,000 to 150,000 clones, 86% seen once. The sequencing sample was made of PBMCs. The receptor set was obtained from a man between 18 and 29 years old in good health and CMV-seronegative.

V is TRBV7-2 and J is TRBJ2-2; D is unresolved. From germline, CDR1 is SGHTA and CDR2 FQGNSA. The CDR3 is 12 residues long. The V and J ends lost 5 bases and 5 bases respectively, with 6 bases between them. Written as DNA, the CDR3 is TGTGCCAGCAGCACACGTACCGGGGAGCTGTTTTTT. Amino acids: CASSTRTGELFF.

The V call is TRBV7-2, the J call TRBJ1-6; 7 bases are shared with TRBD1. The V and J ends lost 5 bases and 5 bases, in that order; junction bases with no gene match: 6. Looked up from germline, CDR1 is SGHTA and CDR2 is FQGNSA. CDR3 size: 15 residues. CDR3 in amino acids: CASSPWDSNNSPLHF. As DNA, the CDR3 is TGTGCCAGCAGCCCATGGGACAGTAATAATTCACCCCTCCACTTT.

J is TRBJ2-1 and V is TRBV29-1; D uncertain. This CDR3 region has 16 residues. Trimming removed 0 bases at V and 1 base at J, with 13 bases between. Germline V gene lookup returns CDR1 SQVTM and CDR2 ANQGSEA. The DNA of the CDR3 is TGCAGCGTTGAAGATCTGGCGGATAGGTCCTACAATGAGCAGTTCTTC. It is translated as CSVEDLADRSYNEQFF.

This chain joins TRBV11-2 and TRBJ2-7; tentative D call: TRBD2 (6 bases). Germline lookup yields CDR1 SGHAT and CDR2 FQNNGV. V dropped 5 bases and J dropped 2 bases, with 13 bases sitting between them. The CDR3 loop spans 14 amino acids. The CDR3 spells CASSRDLPPYEQYF. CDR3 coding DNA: TGTGCCAGCAGCCGGGACTTGCCCCCCTACGAGCAGTACTTC.

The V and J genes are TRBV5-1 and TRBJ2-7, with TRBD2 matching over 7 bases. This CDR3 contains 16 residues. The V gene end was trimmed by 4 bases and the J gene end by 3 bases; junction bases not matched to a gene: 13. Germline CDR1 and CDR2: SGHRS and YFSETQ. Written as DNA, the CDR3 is TGCGCCAGCAGCATGCAGGGACTACAGAGCCTCTACGAGCAGTACTTC. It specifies CASSMQGLQSLYEQYF.

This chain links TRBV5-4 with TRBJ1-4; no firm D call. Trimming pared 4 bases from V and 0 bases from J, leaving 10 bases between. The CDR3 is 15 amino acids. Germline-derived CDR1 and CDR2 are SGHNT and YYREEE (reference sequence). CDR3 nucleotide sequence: TGTGCCAGCAGCGGATCAGGAACAACTAATGAAAAACTGTTTTTT. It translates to CASSGSGTTNEKLFF.

In DNA, the CDR3 is TGTGCCAGCCTTGCGGCGAACACTGAAGCTTTCTTT. Protein product: CASLAANTEAFF. This chain links TRBV6-1 with TRBJ1-1, with D uncertain. Germline CDR1 MNHNS, CDR2 SASEGT. Trimming stripped 8 bases from V and 1 base from J, with 8 bases between. The CDR3 totals 12 residues.

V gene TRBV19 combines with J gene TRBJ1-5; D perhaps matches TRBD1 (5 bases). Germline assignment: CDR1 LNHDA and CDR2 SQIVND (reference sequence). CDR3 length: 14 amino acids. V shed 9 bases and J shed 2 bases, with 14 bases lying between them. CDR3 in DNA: TGTGCCAGCCGCCATCAGGGCGGCAATCAGCCCCAGCATTTT. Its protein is CASRHQGGNQPQHF.

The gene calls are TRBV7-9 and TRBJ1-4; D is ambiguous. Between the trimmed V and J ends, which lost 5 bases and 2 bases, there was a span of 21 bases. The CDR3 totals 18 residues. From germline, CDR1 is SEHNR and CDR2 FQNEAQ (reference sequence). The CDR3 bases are TGTGCCAGCAGCGCAACGCGGGGTTCTGGTGAGACTAATGAAAAACTGTTTTTT. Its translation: CASSATRGSGETNEKLFF.

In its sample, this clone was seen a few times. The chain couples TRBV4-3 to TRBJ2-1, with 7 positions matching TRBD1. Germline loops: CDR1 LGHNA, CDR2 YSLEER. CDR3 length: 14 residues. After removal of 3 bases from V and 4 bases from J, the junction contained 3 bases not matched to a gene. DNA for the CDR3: TGCGCCAGCAGCCAGAGACAGGGATACAATGAGCAGTTCTTC. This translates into CASSQRQGYNEQFF.